The present entry profiles one T cell receptor (beta chain) with its context. What this receptor recognizes is not known. No much larger clonotype is one base removed from it; base qualities were not supplied. The sample is drawn from a study of long-term antiretroviral therapy in people with HIV (dated by TCRdb to between 2021 and 2024). Regarding the research as a whole: The earliest samples were collected roughly a decade before the 2015 WHO recommendation for immediate ART, at a time when ART was usually postponed until CD4 counts fell. A retrospective serial study tested whether changes in peripheral blood TRB repertoire composition and diversity were associated with ART initiation and durable HIV suppression. From 30 adults with confirmed HIV infection, the cohort provided under 200 cryopreserved PBMC samples, gathered serially across a mean of around 6 years (range 1-12). Among the roughly 30 participants with HIV, ten to twelve were female. No cross-contamination during QIAcube processing turned up in test extractions that ran a monoclonal T-cell line alongside 25 to 35 polyclonal samples.

Here is what the overall study found, with its caveats: Because pre-ART samples had limited cell numbers, profiling was done on unsorted PBMC rather than on sorted CD4+ and CD8+ T cells. At every time point, the repertoire was dominated by expanded TRB clones first identified before ART initiation, although this dominance fluctuated and, in many PLHIV, declined after ART. Starting ART was linked to a significant rise in TRB diversity, yet even after long-term ART the diversity remained significantly lower than in transplant donor controls. Inferences about post-ART repertoire changes were limited because no data were available on ART adherence, viral resistance or therapy changes. Since PBMC availability was limited, sequencing covered only the TCR beta chain, with no alpha chain pairing. The samples were dated from about 2003 to 2018, and the ART regimens that were used may be less effective than current ART regimens. Narrower CDR3 length ranges were observed in HIV repertoires than in controls, and an antigen-experienced repertoire with only a slight naive shift after ART was suggested by the network structure.

The immunoSEQ hsTCRB v3.0 assay was used at survey level resolution to sequence the TRB variable region. TRB sequencing targeted a depth of about 35,000-50,000 T-cell genomes per sample. An Illumina MiSeq with a v3 150-cycle kit was used to sequence the pooled TRB libraries. Processing in the source paper ran as follows. Analysis of repertoires was carried out in R inside a reproducible Nextflow workflow spanning QC, data transformation and analysis. LymphoSeq2, an R package for AIRR-Seq data exploration, was used to implement custom analyses. A handful of samples that produced fewer than 5000 total TRB sequences were removed, so some 190 HIV repertoires were analyzed. Among the approximately 180 retained HIV repertoires, around 60 were collected before ART initiation and approximately 130 were collected after ART initiation. Repertoires were downsampled to 5000 TRB nucleotide sequences, with summary statistics averaged over 100 downsampling iterations. Only TRB sequences with CDR3 regions of at least seven amino acids were retained for analysis. Diversity was measured with a Shannon entropy-derived clonality score and the Gini coefficient. Repertoire networks linked the top 5000 CDR3 amino acid sequences whenever two sequences differed by an edit distance of one. For TRB CDR3 amino acid sequences, antigen specificity groups and MHC restriction were predicted with GLIPH2. To flag known associations with CMV, EBV, HIV or tissue antigens, CDR3 amino acid sequences were compared against VDJdb and McPAS-TCR. Pre-ART, post-ART and control groups were compared with Wilcoxon signed-rank tests and Holm-Bonferroni correction. Here the immuneACCESS table is served through TCRdb, limited to in-frame sequences with V and J called. Missing clones are a known gap in these copies; in checked studies unresolved V genes cover under half, and the rest lacks a known reason. D and trimming were read from the DNA, whereas the V and J calls and clone size are those reported in that table. This sample comprises some 36,000 clones, 80% to 90% of them detected only once. The top ten hold 4.8% of the sample.

Participants were included only if at least one PBMC sample before ART initiation and at least two post-ART samples were available. Every participant with HIV received treatment in the United States of America. Before DNA extraction, cryopreserved samples containing roughly 1-10 million PBMC were thawed and washed. At the time of the earliest PBMC sample for each participant with HIV, ages ranged from roughly 23 to 60 years. PBMC samples were contributed by each participant from 1-4 timepoints before ART initiation and 2-8 timepoints after ART initiation, with a median of 7 samples. For every participant, serial HIV viral load, CD4+ T-cell count, ART history and demographic data were obtained. Using a Qiagen kit on a QIAcube, genomic DNA was extracted from unsorted PBMC, with samples processed in batches of 12. From its cysteine to its phenylalanine, the CDR3 spans 18 amino acids. The kept DNA is CDR3 alone, 54 bases in frame from the first base. Based on the germline V gene, the CDR1 and CDR2 sequences are MGHRA and YSYEKL. The V end gives up 1 base and the J end 0 bases, leaving 9 bases in the junction not matched to a gene.

The rearrangement joined TRBV4-1 to TRBJ2-5, with 9 bases matching TRBD1. The source is a woman aged 25 to 39 with HIV. The source was unsorted PBMCs, collected approximately 2.9 years before starting antiretroviral therapy. The sequence in DNA is TGCGCCAGCAGCCAAGTACAGGGGGCCCCTTGGTACCAAGAGACCCAGTACTTC. It is translated as CASSQVQGAPWYQETQYF.